The TCR beta chain described here comes from a study of blood T cell repertoires in COVID-19. Study-wide background: In each case, the material was cDNA or gDNA derived from T cells, B-cell-depleted T cells, or PBMCs.

Clones were read by immunoSEQ multiplex PCR, and TCRdb kept only the in-frame ones, dropping some. Of roughly 200,000 clones in the sample, around four fifths were seen once. The V gene's germline CDR1 is SGHAT and CDR2 FQNNGV. The CDR3 contains 16 residues. Deletions cut 1 base from V and 0 bases from J, with 11 bases between. Sequenced sample: peripheral blood. The chain combines TRBV11-2 with TRBJ2-3; perhaps TRBD1 as D (5 bases). The sequence was obtained from a man between 70 and 80 years old with active or convalescent COVID-19. CDR3 DNA sequence: TGTGCCAGCAGCTTAGGGGGCCTGGCTAGCACAGATACGCAGTATTTT. The encoded protein is CASSLGGLASTDTQYF. Drawing the rest from reference TRBV11-2 and TRBJ2-3, the complete variable domain is EAGVAQSPRYKIIEKRQSVAFWCNPISGHATLYWYQQILGQGPKLLIQFQNNGVVDDSQLPKDRFSAERLKGVDSTLKIQPAKLEDSAVYLCASSLGGLASTDTQYFGPGTRLTVL.